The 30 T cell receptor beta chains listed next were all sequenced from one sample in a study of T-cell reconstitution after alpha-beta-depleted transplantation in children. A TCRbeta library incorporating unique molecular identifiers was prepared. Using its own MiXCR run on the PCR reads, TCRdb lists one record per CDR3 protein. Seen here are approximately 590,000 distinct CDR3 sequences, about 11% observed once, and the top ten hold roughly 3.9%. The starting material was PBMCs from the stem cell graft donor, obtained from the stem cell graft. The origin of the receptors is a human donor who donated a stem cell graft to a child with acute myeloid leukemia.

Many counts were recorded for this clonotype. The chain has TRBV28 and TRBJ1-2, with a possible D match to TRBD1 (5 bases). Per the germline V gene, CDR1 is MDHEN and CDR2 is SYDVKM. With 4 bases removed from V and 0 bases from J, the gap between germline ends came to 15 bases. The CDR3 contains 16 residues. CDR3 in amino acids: CASSSRDSPSNYGYTF. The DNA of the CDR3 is TGTGCCAGCAGTTCACGAGACAGCCCTTCTAACTATGGCTACACCTTC.

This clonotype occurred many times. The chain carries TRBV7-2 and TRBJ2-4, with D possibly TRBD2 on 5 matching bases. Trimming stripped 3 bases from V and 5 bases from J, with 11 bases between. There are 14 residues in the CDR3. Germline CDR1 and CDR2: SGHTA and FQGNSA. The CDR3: CASSFLASQNIQYF. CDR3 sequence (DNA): TGTGCCAGCAGCTTCTTAGCGTCCCAAAACATTCAGTACTTC.

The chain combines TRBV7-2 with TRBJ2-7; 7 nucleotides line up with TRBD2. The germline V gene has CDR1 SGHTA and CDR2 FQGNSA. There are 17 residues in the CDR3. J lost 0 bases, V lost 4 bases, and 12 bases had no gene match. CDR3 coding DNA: TGTGCCAGCAGCTCGGGGACTAATTCTATACACTCCTACGAGCAGTACTTC. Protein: CASSSGTNSIHSYEQYF.

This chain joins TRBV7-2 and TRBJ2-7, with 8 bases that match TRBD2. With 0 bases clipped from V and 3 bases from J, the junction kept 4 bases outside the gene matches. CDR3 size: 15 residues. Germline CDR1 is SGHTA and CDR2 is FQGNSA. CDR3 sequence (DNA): TGTGCCAGCAGCTTAGCGGTAGCGGGGTACTACGAGCAGTACTTC. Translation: CASSLAVAGYYEQYF.

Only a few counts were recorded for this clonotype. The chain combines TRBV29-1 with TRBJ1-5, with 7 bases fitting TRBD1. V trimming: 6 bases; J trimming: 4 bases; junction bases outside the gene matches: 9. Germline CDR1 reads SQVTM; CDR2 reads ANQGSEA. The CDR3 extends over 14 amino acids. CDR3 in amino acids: CSVGGTGVNQPQHF. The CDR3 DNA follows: TGCAGCGTGGGGGGTACAGGGGTGAATCAGCCCCAGCATTTT.

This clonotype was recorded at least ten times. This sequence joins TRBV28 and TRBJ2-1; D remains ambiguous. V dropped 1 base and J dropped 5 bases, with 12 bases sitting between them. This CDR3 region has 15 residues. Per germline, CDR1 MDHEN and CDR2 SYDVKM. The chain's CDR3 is CASSLLSDLHNEQFF. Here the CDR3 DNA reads TGTGCCAGCAGTTTATTATCCGACCTACACAATGAGCAGTTCTTC.

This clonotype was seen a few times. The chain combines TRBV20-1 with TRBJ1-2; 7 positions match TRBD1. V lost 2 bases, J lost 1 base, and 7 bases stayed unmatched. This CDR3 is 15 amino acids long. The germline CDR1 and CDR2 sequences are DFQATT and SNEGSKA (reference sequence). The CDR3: CSARSTTGDNYGYTF. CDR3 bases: TGCAGTGCTAGATCCACTACAGGGGATAACTATGGCTACACCTTC.

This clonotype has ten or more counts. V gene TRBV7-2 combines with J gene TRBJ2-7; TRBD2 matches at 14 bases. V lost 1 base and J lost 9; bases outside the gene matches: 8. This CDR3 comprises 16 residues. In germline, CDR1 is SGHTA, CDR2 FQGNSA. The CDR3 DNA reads TGTGCCAGCAGCTTAGGGGGGACTAGCGGGAGTGGTCGGCAGTACTTC. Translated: CASSLGGTSGSGRQYF.

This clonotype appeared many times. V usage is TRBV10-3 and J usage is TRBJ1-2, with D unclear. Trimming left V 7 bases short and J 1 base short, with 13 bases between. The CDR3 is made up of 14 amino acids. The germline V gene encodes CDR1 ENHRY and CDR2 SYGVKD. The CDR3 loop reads CAINPDGINYGYTF. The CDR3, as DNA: TGTGCCATCAATCCGGACGGAATTAACTATGGCTACACCTTC.

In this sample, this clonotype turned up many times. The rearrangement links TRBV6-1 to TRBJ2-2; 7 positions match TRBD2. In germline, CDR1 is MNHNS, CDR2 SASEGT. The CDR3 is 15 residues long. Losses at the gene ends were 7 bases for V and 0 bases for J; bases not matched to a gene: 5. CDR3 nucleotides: TGTGCCAGCAAGAGCGGGACCACGAACACCGGGGAGCTGTTTTTT. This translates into CASKSGTTNTGELFF.

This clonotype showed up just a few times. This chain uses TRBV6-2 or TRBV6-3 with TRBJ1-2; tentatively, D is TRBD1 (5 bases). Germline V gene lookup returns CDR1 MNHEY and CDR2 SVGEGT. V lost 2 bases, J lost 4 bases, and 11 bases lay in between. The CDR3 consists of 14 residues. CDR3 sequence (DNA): TGTGCCAGCAGTTACACCGGGACCGCCTATGGCTACACCTTC. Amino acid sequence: CASSYTGTAYGYTF.

The CDR3 spells CASSLVSGTIRTDTQYF. The DNA of the CDR3 is TGTGCCAGCAGCTTAGTCTCCGGGACTATACGCACAGATACGCAGTATTTT. This sequence joins TRBV11-3 and TRBJ2-3; 7 bases fit TRBD2. Germline V CDR1 and CDR2: SGHNT, YENEEA. Trimming at V came to 1 base and at J to 1 base, leaving 8 bases not matched to a gene. The CDR3 length is 17 residues.

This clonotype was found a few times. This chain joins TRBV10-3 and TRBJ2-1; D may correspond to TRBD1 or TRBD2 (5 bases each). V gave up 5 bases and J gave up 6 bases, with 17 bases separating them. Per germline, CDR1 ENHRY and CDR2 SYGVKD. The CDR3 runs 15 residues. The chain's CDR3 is CAISKTVLGVNEQFF. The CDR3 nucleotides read TGTGCCATCAGTAAGACAGTCCTCGGGGTCAATGAGCAGTTCTTC.

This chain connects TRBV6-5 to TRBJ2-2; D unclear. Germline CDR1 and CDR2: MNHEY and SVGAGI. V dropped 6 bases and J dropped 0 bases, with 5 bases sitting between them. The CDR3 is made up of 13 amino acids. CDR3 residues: CASREANTGELFF. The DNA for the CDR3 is TGTGCCAGCAGGGAAGCGAACACCGGGGAGCTGTTTTTT.

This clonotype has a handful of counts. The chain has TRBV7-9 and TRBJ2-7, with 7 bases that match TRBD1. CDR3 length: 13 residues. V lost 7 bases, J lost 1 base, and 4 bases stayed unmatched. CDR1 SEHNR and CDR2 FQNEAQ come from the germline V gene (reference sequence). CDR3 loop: CASKVDRSYEQYF. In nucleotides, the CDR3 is TGTGCCAGCAAGGTGGACAGGTCCTACGAGCAGTACTTC.

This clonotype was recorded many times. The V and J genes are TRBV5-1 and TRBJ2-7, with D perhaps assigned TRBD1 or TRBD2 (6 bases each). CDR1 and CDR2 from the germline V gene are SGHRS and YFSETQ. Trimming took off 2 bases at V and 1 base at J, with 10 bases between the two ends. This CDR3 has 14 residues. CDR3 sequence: CASSFVGGSYEQYF. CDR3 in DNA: TGCGCCAGCAGCTTTGTAGGGGGGTCCTACGAGCAGTACTTC. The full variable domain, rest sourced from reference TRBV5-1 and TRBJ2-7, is KAGVTQTPRYLIKTRGQQVTLSCSPISGHRSVSWYQQTPGQGLQFLFEYFSETQRNKGNFPGRFSGRQFSNSRSEMNVSTLELGDSALYLCASSFVGGSYEQYFGPGTRLTVT.

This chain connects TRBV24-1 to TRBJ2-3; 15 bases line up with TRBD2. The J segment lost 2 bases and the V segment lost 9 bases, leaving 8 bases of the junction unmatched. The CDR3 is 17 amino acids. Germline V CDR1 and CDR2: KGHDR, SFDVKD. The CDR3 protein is CATGGTSGRPYTDTQYF. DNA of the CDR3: TGTGCCACCGGGGGGACTAGCGGGAGGCCTTACACAGATACGCAGTATTTT.

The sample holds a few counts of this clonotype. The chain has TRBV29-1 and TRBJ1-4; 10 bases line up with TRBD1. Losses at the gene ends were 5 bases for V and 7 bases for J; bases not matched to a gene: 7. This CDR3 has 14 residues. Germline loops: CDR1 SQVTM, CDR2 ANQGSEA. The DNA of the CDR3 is TGCAGCGTTAATAAGGGACAGGGGAGTGAAAAACTGTTTTTT. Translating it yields CSVNKGQGSEKLFF.

Written as DNA, the CDR3 is TGTGCCAGCAGCTCAGGGGGCCCAACAACCTACGAGCAGTACTTC. Protein: CASSSGGPTTYEQYF. The rearrangement links TRBV2 to TRBJ2-7; the match to TRBD1 covers 8 bases. This CDR3 has 15 amino acids. J lost 2 bases, V lost 6 bases, and 9 bases had no gene match. Germline CDR1 is SNHLY and CDR2 is FYNNEI.

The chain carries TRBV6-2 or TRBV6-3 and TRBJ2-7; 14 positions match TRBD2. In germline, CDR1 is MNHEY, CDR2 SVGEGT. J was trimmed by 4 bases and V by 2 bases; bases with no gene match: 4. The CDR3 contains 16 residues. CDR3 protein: CASSYGTSGRAYEQYF. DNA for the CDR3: TGTGCCAGCAGTTACGGGACTAGCGGGAGAGCGTACGAGCAGTACTTC.

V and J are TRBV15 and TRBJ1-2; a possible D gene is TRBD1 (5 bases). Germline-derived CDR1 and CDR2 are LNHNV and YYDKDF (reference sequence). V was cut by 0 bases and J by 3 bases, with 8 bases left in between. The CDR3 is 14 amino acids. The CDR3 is CATSREGLYYGYTF. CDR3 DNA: TGTGCCACCAGCAGAGAGGGGCTCTACTATGGCTACACCTTC.

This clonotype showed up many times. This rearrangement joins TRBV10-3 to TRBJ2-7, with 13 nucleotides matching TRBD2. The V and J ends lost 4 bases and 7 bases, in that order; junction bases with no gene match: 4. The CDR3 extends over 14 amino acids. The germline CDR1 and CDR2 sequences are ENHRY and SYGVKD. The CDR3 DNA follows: TGTGCCATCAGTGGGACTAGCGGGAGTCGGGAGCAGTACTTC. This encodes CAISGTSGSREQYF.

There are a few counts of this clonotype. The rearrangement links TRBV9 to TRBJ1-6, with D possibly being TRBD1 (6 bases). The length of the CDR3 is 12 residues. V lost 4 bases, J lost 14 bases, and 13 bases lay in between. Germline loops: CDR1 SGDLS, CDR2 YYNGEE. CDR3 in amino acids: CASSKGGRTLHF. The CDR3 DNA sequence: TGTGCCAGCAGCAAGGGGGGTCGGACCCTCCACTTT.

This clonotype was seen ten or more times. The CDR3 DNA is TGTGCCAGCAGTGTTTCAGGGGTAGGGCAGCCCCAGCATTTT. Protein sequence: CASSVSGVGQPQHF. The chain is built from TRBV6-1 and TRBJ1-5, with D perhaps TRBD1 (6 bases). The CDR3 contains 14 residues. CDR1 and CDR2 from the germline V gene are MNHNS and SASEGT. With 4 bases removed from V and 7 bases from J, the gap between germline ends came to 14 bases.

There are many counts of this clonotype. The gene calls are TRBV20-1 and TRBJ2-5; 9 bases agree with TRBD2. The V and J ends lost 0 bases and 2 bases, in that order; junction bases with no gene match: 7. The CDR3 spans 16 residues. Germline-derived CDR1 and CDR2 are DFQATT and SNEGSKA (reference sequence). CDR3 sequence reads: CSAREVTSGYQETQYF. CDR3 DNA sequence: TGCAGTGCTAGAGAGGTGACTAGCGGCTATCAAGAGACCCAGTACTTC.

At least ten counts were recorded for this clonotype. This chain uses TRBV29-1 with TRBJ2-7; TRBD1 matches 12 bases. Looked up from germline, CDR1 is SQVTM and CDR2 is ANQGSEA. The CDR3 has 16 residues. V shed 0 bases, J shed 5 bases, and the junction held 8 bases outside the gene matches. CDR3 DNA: TGCAGCGTTGAAGATCCGGGGGGACAGGGGGCCAACGAGCAGTACTTC. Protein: CSVEDPGGQGANEQYF.

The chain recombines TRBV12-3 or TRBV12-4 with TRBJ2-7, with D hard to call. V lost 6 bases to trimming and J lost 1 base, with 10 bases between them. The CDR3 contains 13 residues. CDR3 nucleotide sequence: TGTGCCAGCAGCGGACCCTCATCCTACGAGCAGTACTTC. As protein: CASSGPSSYEQYF.

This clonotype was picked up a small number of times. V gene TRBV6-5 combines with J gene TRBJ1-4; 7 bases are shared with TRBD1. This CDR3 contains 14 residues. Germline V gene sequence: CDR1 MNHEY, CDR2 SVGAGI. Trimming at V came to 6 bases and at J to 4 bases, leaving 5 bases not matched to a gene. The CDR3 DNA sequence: TGTGCCAGCAGGCCGGGACAGCGTAATGAAAAACTGTTTTTT. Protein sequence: CASRPGQRNEKLFF.

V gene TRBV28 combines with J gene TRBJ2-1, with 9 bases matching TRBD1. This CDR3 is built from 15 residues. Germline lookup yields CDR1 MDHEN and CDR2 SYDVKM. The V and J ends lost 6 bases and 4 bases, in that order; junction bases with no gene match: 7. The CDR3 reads CASSPGTGPYNEQFF. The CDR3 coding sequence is TGTGCCAGCAGCCCAGGGACAGGGCCGTACAATGAGCAGTTCTTC.

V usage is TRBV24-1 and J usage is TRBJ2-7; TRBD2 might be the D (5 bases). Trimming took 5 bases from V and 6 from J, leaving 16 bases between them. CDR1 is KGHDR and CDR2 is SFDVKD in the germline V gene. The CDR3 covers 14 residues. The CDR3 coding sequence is TGTGCCACCAGTGGGACGTCGGGGTTGGGCGAGCAGTACTTC. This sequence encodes CATSGTSGLGEQYF.